This T cell receptor beta chain was sequenced in a study of blood T cell repertoires in COVID-19. The CDR3 covers 15 residues. V shed 7 bases and J shed 4 bases, with 14 bases lying between them. Germline CDR1 reads MDHEN; CDR2 reads SYDVKM. The assay was immunoSEQ multiplex PCR, and TCRdb's table has in-frame clones only and misses some. The sample yields roughly 260,000 clones, approximately 89% seen once. This clonotype originated in a woman between 18 and 29 years old who had recovered from COVID-19. This chain joins TRBV28 and TRBJ1-6; D gene ambiguous. The sample consisted of PBMCs or T cells enriched from blood (not recorded which). As DNA, the CDR3 is TGTGCCAGCACCCAGACTATCCGTTATAATTCACCCCTCCACTTT. Its translation is CASTQTIRYNSPLHF.